A single sample is the source of the 10 T cell receptor beta chains below, sequenced in a study of blood T cell repertoires in COVID-19. Generated by immunoSEQ multiplex PCR, the TCRdb table keeps only in-frame clones and is missing some. The table lists approximately 270,000 clones, approximately 86% of them singletons. Sequenced input: peripheral blood. These receptors were taken from a middle-aged man with active or convalescent COVID-19.

This chain links TRBV6-5 with TRBJ1-5; D gene ambiguous. Trimming removed 4 bases at V and 0 bases at J, with 10 bases between. Germline V gene sequence: CDR1 MNHEY, CDR2 SVGAGI. This CDR3 has 15 residues. This CDR3 is CASSFNTNSNQPQHF. DNA for the CDR3: TGTGCCAGCAGTTTCAACACCAATAGCAATCAGCCCCAGCATTTT.

J is TRBJ1-3 and V is TRBV5-1; a weak D match, TRBD1 (6 bases). The germline V gene encodes CDR1 SGHRS and CDR2 YFSETQ. Trimming removed 0 bases from V and 3 bases from J, with 10 bases in between. This CDR3 has 15 residues. The CDR3 DNA reads TGCGCCAGCAGCTTGGCCTTGACAGGTGGAAACACCATATATTTT. Translated: CASSLALTGGNTIYF.

This clone was seen just once. V is TRBV9 and J is TRBJ2-7; a possible D gene is TRBD2 (5 bases). The CDR3 sequence is 12 residues long. Per the germline V gene, CDR1 is SGDLS and CDR2 is YYNGEE. V was shortened by 2 bases and J by 6 bases, with 9 bases between the two germline ends. Here the CDR3 DNA reads TGTGCCAGCAGCGTGATAGGAGGCGAGCAGTACTTC. Protein sequence: CASSVIGGEQYF.

The chain recombines TRBV27 with TRBJ1-4; no clear D. Germline CDR1 and CDR2: MNHEY and SMNVEV (reference sequence). The CDR3 has 15 residues. V lost 3 bases and J 2 bases, leaving 10 bases between the germline ends. The CDR3 protein is CASSFRGFTNEKLFF. In nucleotides, the CDR3 is TGTGCCAGCAGTTTTCGCGGGTTCACTAATGAAAAACTGTTTTTT.

Written as DNA, the CDR3 is TGTGCCAGCAGCTTAGCCAGGCGTCGAAATCAGCCCCAGCATTTT. The encoded protein is CASSLARRRNQPQHF. The rearrangement links TRBV7-2 to TRBJ1-5, with D unresolved. In germline, CDR1 is SGHTA, CDR2 FQGNSA. V was clipped by 0 bases and J by 4 bases, with 10 bases between them. The CDR3 is 15 amino acids. The complete variable domain, with remaining parts taken from reference TRBV7-2 and TRBJ1-5, reads GAGVSQSPSNKVTEKGKDVELRCDPISGHTALYWYRQSLGQGLEFLIYFQGNSAPDKSGLPSDRFSAERTGGSVSTLTIQRTQQEDSAVYLCASSLARRRNQPQHFGDGTRLSIL.

The CDR3 region has the DNA TGTGCCAGCAGCCTACTAGCGGGGGCGAGCTCCTACAATGAGCAGTTCTTC. This gives the protein CASSLLAGASSYNEQFF. The chain has TRBV27 and TRBJ2-1, with 11 bases identical to TRBD2. The germline gives CDR1 MNHEY, CDR2 SMNVEV (reference sequence). J was trimmed by 0 bases and V by 6 bases; bases with no gene match: 7. CDR3 length: 17 residues.

The rearrangement uses TRBV10-3 and TRBJ1-2; D ambiguous. V gave up 3 bases and J gave up 8 bases, with 16 bases separating them. The CDR3 is made up of 14 amino acids. Germline CDR1 is ENHRY and CDR2 is SYGVKD. CDR3: CAISDSREPEGYTF. In DNA, the CDR3 is TGTGCCATCAGTGATTCCCGGGAGCCAGAAGGCTACACCTTC.

The CDR3 bases are TGTGCCAGCAGCCCAAGGGTAGCGGGCACCGGGGAGCTGTTTTTT. Translating gives CASSPRVAGTGELFF. The gene calls are TRBV11-3 and TRBJ2-2; 7 positions match TRBD2. CDR3 length: 15 residues. The germline V gene encodes CDR1 SGHNT and CDR2 YENEEA. The ends lost 5 bases at V and 4 bases at J; junction bases unmatched: 7.

The chain employs TRBV24-1 and TRBJ1-6, with D uncertain. Trimming removed 4 bases at V and 6 bases at J, with 3 bases between. The CDR3 has 12 amino acids. Germline CDR1 and CDR2: KGHDR and SFDVKD. Written as DNA, the CDR3 is TGTGCCACCAGTGACTCTAATTCACCCCTCCACTTT. Translating it yields CATSDSNSPLHF.

The chain carries TRBV11-2 and TRBJ2-7, with D possibly matching TRBD2 (6 bases). The V end lost 2 bases, the J end lost 2 bases, and 13 bases lay between the germline ends. CDR1 is SGHAT, CDR2 FQNNGV, per germline. This CDR3 is 15 amino acids long. In nucleotides, the CDR3 is TGTGCCAGCAGCTTATTATCCGCGGGACCCTACGAGCAGTACTTC. This codes for CASSLLSAGPYEQYF.